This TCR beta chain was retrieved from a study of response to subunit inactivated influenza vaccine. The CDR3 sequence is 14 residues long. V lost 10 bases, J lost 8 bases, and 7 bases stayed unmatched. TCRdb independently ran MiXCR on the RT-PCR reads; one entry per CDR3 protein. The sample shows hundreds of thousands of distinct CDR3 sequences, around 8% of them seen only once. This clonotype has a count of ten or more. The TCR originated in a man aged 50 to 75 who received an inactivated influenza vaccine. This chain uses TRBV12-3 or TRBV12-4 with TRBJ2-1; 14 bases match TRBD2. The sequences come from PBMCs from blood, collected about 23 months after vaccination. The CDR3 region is CATRLAGGPDEQFF. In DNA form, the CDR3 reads TGTGCCACCCGACTAGCGGGGGGGCCAGATGAGCAGTTCTTC.